The sequence of this T cell receptor (beta chain) was determined in a study of control samples from healthy donors and cancer patients. Here immunoSEQ multiplex PCR was the method, and the copy in TCRdb shows in-frame clones only, minus some. The table records 140,000 to 150,000 clones, 75% to 95% of them present only once. Specimen: blood. This TCR was recovered from a man aged 25-40 years in good health.

The CDR3 DNA follows: TGTGCCAGCAGTCCCCGGGACAGAGGGTTGACTGAAGCTTTCTTT. Its translation: CASSPRDRGLTEAFF. This chain links TRBV27 with TRBJ1-1, with TRBD1 matching over 7 bases. The germline CDR1 and CDR2 sequences are MNHEY and SMNVEV (reference sequence). Germline trimming cut 5 bases from V and 5 bases from J; bases unmatched to any gene: 11. This CDR3 spans 15 amino acids.